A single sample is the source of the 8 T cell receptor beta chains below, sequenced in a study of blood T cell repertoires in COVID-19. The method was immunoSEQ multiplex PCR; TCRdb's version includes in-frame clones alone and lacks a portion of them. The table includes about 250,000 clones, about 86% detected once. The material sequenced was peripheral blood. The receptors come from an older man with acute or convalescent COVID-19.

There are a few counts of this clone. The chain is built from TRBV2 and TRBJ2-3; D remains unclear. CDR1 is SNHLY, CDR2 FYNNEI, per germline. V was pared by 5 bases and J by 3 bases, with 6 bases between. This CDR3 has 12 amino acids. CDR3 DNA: TGTGCCAGCAGTATAGAGACAGATACGCAGTATTTT. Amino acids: CASSIETDTQYF.

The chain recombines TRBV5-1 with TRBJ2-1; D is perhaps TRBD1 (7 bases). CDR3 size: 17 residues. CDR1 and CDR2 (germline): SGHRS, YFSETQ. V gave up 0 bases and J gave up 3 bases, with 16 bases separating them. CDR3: CASSLGIRQGLYNEQFF. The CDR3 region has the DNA TGCGCCAGCAGCTTGGGAATTAGACAGGGACTCTACAATGAGCAGTTCTTC.

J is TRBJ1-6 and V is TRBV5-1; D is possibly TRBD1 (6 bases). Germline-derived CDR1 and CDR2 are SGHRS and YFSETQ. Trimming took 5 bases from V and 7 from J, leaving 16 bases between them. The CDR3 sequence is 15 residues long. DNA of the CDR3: TGCGCCAGCAGTCCCGACCGAGGGGGAAATTCACCCCTCCACTTT. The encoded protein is CASSPDRGGNSPLHF.

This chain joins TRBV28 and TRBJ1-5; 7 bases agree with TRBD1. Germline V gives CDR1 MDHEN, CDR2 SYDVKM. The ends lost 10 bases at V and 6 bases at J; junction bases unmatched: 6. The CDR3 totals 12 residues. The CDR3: CATDREVQPQHF. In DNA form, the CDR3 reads TGTGCCACCGACAGGGAAGTTCAGCCCCAGCATTTT.

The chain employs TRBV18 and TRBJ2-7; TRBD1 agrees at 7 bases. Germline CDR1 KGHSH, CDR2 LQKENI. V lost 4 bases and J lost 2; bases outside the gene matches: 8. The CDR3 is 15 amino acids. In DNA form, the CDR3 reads TGTGCCAGCTCACAGGGGGCGTTAGGTGCCTACGAGCAGTACTTC. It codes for CASSQGALGAYEQYF.

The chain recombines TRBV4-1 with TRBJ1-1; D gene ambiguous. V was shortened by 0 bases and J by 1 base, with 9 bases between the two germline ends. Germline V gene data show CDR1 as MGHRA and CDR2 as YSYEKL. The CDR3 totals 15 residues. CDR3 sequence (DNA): TGCGCCAGCAGCCAAGATCCACTCCAGAACACTGAAGCTTTCTTT. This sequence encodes CASSQDPLQNTEAFF.

CDR3 nucleotides: TGTGCCAGCAGTGAAGCTGGCAGGGGATTGGGGGCCAACGTCCTGACTTTC. Translation: CASSEAGRGLGANVLTF. This chain uses TRBV6-1 with TRBJ2-6; a possible D gene is TRBD1 (6 bases). The length of the CDR3 is 17 residues. Deletions cut 0 bases from V and 4 bases from J, with 13 bases between. Germline V gene sequence: CDR1 MNHNS, CDR2 SASEGT.

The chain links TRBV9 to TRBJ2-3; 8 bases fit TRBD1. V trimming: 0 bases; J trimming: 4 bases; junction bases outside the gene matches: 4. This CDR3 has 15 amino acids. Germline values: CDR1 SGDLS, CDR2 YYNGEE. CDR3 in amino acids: CASSVGPGGADTQYF. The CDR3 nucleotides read TGTGCCAGCAGCGTAGGCCCAGGGGGCGCAGATACGCAGTATTTT. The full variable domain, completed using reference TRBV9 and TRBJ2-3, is DSGVTQTPKHLITATGQRVTLRCSPRSGDLSVYWYQQSLDQGLQFLIQYYNGEERAKGNILERFSAQQFPDLHSELNLSSLELGDSALYFCASSVGPGGADTQYFGPGTRLTVL.